This T cell receptor beta chain was sequenced during a study of cytomegalovirus exposure and HLA in healthy donors. Study-wide context: Across under 450 genotyped donors, 65% to 90% landed in the Caucasian-associated ancestry cluster.

A multiplex PCR was run with 60 Vbeta primers and 13 Jbeta primers. Assay: immunoSEQ multiplex PCR; the TCRdb copy retains only in-frame clones and omits some. Found here are some 140,000 clones, approximately 70% of them singletons; the top ten hold over 1%. On this clone itself: The antigen is undetermined.

Study outcomes and limitations: In a later analysis, TCR association rates varied by HLA locus: DRB1 most, HLA-C fewest.

Germline V gene sequence: CDR1 SGHVS, CDR2 FQNEAQ. The CDR3 has 17 amino acids. Trimming took 2 bases from V and 3 from J; bases not matched to a gene: 10. The material sequenced was PBMCs. The rearrangement links TRBV7-8 to TRBJ2-5; 9 bases line up with TRBD2. This clonotype originated in a woman between 35 and 50 years old in good health and CMV-seronegative. The CDR3 DNA is TGTGCCAGCAGCTTACCTTACTGGACTAGCGCGAAAGAGACCCAGTACTTC. It encodes CASSLPYWTSAKETQYF. The full variable domain, in which reference TRBV7-8 and TRBJ2-5 provide the parts outside the CDR3, is GAGVSQSPRYKVAKRGQDVALRCDPISGHVSLFWYQQALGQGPEFLTYFQNEAQLDKSGLPSDRFFAERPEGSVSTLKIQRTQQEDSAVYLCASSLPYWTSAKETQYFGPGTRLLVL.